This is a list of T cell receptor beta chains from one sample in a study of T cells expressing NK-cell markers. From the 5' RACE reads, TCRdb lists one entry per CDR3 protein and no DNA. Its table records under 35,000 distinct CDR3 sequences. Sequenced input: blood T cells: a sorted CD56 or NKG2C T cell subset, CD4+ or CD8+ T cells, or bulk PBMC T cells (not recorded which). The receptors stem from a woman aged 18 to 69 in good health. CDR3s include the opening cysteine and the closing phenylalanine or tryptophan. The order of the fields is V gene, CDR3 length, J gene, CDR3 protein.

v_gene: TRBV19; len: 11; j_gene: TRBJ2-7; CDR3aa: CASSTGGEQYF
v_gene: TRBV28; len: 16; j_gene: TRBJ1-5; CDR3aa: CASSFDRGASNQPQHF
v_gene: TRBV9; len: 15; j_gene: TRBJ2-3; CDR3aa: CASSASSGGTDTQYF
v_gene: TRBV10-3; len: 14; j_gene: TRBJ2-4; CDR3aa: CAISEGLEIDIQYF
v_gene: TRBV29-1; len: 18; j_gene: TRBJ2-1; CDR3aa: CSVEGEGLAGGVGNEQFF
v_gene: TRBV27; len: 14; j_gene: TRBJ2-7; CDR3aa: CASSFRQKGGEQYF
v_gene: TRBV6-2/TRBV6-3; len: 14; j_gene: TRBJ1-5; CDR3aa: CASSYSGVSQPQHF
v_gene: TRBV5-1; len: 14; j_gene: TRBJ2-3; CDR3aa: CASSLGQGADTQYF
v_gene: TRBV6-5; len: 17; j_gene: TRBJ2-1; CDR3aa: CASSSFLAGGPGNEQFF
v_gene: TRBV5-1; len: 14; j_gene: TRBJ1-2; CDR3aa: CASSPGTANYGYTF
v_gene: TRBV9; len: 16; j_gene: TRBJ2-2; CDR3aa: CASSVAQGAIPGELFF
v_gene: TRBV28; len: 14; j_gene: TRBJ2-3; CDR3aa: CAREARPHTDTQYF
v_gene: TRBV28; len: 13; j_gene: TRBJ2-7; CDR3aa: CASSLGQFYEQYF
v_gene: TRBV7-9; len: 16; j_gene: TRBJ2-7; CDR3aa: CASSSSPGQGAYEQYF
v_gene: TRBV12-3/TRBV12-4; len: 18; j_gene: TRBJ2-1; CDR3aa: CASSSGLAGGPPYNEQFF
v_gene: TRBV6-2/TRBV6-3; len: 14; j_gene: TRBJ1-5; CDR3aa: CASSYSEGNQPQHF
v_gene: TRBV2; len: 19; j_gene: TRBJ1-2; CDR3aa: CASSVASPAVGTPNYGYTF
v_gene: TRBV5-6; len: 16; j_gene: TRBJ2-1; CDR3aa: CASSQGLAGTYNEQFF
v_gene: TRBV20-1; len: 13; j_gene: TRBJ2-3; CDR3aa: CSARWDRTDTQYF
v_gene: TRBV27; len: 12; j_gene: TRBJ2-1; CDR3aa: CASSYSHNEQFF
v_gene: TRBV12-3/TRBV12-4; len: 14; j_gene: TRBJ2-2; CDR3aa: CASSLNRATGELFF
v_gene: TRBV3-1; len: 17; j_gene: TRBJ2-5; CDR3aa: CASSQMRLAGDQETQYF
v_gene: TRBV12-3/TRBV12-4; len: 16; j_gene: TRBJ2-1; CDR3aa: CASSLTRGSLDNEQFF
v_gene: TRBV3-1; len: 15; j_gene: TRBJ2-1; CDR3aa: CASSLTSGTYNEQFF
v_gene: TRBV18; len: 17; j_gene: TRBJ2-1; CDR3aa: CASSPSGLAGGYNEQFF
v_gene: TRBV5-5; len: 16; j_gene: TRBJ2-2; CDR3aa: CASSLVRDYNTGELFF
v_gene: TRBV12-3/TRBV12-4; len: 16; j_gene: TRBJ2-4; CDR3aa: CASSLGGGFSKNIQYF
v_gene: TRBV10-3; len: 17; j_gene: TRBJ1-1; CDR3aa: CAISETIQGAVDTEAFF
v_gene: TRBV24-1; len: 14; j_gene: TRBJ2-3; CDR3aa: CATSALAGGDTQYF
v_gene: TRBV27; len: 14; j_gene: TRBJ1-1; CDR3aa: CASSGREGDTEAFF
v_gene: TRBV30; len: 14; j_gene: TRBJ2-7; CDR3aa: CACEKQGRTYEQYF
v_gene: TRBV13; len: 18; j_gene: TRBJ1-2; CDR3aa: CASNYVSGGTKYNYGYTF
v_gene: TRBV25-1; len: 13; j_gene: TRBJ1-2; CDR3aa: CASSWGQNYGYTF
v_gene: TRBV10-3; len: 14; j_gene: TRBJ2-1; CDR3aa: CAISETSGSNEQFF
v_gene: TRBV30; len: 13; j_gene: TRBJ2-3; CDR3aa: CAWSVSGRDGQYF
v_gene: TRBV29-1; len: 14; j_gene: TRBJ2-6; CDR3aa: CSVETESGANVLTF
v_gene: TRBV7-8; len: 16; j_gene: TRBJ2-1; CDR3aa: CASSLGDLAPHNEQFF
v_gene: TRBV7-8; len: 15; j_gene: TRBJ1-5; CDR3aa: CASSLVDSRNQPQHF
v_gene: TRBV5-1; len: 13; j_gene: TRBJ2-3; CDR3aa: CASSSGQSDTQYF
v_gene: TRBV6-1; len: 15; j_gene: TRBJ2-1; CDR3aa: CASSGSGSDYNEQFF
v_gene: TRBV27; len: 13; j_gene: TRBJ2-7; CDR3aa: CASSLTPTYEQYF
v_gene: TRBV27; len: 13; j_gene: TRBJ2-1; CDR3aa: CASWGVTYNEQFF
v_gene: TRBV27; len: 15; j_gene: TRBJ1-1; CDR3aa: CASSLYGYVNTEAFF
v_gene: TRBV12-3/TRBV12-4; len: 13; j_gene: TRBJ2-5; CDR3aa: CASSLRAGETQYF
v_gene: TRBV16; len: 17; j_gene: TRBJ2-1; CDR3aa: CASSQSNTMSSYNEQFF
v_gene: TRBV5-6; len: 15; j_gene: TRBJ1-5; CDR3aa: CASSSAGAPHQPQHF
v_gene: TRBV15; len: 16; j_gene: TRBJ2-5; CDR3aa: CATSVGTETTQETQYF
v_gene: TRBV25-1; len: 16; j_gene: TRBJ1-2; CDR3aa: CASSDQASTRLDGYTF